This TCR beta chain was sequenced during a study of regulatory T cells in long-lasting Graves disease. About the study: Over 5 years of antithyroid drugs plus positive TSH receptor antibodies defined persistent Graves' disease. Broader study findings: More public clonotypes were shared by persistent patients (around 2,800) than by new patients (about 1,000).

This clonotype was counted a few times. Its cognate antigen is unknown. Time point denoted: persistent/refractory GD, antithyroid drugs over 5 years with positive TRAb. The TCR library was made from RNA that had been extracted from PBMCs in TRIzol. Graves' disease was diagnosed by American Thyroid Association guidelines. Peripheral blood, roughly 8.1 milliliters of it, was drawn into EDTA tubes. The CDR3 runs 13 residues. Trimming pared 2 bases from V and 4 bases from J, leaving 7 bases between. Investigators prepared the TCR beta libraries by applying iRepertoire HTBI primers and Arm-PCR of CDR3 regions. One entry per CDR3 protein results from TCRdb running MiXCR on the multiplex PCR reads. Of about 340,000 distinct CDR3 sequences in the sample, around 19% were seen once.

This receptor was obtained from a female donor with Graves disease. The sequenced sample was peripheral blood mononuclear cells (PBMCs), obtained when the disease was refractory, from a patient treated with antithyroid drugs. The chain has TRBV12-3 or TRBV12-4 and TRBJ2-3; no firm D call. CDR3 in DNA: TGTGCCAGCAGTTTACCGGTGGCAGATACGCAGTATTTT. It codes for CASSLPVADTQYF.